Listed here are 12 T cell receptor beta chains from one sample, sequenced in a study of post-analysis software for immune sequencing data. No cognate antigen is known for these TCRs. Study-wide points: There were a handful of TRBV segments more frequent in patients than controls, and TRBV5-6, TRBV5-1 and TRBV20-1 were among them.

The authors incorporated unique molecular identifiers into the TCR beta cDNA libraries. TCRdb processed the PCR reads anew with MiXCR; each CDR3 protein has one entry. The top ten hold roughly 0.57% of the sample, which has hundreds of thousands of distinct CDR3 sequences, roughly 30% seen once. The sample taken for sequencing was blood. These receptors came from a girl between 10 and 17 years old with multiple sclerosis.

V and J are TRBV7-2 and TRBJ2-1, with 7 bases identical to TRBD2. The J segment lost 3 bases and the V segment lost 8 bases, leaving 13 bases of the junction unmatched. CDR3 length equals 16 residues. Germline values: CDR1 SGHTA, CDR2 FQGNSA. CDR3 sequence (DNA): TGTGCCAGCTCAGGGACTACAGGCCCCAGCTACAATGAGCAGTTCTTC. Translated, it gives CASSGTTGPSYNEQFF.

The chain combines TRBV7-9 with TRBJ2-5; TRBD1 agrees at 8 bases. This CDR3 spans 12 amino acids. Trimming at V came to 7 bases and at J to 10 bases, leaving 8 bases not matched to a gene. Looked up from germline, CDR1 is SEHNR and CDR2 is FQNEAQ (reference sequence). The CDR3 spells CASTGTGGSQYF. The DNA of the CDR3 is TGTGCCAGCACCGGAACAGGGGGGAGCCAGTACTTC.

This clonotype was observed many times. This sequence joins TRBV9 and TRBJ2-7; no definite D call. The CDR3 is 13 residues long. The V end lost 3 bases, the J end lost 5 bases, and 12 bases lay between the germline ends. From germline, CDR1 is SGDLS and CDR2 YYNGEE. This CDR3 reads CASSARHRDEQYF. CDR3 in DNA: TGTGCCAGCAGCGCGAGACACCGGGACGAGCAGTACTTC.

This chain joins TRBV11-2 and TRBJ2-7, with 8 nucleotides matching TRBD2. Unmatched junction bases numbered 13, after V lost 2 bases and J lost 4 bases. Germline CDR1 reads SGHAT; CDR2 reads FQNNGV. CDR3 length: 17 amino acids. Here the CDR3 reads CASSLRPGIVAGYEQYF. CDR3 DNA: TGTGCCAGCAGCTTACGTCCCGGGATAGTAGCGGGGTACGAGCAGTACTTC.

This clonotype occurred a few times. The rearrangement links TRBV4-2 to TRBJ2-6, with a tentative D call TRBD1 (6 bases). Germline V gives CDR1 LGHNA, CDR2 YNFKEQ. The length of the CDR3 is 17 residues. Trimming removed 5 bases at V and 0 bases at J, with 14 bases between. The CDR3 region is CASSSGQRVSGANVLTF. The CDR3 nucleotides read TGTGCCAGCAGCTCAGGACAGCGAGTCTCTGGGGCCAACGTCCTGACTTTC.

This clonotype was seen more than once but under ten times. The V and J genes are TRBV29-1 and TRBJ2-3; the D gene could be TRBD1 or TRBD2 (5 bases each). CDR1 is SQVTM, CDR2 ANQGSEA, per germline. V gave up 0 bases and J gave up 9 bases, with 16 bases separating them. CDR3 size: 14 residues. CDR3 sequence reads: CSVEEGASWGTQYF. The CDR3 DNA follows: TGCAGCGTTGAAGAAGGCGCCAGCTGGGGGACGCAGTATTTT.

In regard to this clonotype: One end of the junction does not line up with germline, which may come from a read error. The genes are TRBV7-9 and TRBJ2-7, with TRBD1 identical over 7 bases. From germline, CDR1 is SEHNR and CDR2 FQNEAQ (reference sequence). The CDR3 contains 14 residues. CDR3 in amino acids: CSSSSGTVLYEQYF. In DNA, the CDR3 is TGTTCCAGCAGCTCCGGGACAGTCCTCTACGAGCAGTACTTC.

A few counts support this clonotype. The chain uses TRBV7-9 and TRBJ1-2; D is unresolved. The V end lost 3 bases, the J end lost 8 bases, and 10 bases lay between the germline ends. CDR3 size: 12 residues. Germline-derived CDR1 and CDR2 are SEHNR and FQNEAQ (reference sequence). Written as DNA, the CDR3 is TGTGCCAGCAGCTTTAATCCCTCCGGCTACACCTTC. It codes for CASSFNPSGYTF.

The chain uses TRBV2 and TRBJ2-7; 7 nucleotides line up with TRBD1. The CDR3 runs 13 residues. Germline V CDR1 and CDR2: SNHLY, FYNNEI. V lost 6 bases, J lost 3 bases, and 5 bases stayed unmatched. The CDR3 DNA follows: TGTGCCAGCAGAGCCCCAGGGGGCTACGAGCAGTACTTC. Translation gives CASRAPGGYEQYF.

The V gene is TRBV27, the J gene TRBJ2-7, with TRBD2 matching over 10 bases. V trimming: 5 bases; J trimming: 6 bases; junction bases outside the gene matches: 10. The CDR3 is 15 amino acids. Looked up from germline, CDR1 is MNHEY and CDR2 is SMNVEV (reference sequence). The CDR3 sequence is CASSRTSGTQGEQYF. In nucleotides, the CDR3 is TGTGCCAGCAGTCGGACTAGCGGAACCCAGGGCGAGCAGTACTTC.

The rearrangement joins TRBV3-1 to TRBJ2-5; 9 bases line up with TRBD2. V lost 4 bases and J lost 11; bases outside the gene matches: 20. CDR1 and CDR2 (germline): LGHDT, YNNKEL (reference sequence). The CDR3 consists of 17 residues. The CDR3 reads CASSPTGLAFRAGEQYF. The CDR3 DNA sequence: TGTGCCAGCAGCCCGACCGGACTAGCGTTCCGAGCGGGAGAGCAGTACTTC.

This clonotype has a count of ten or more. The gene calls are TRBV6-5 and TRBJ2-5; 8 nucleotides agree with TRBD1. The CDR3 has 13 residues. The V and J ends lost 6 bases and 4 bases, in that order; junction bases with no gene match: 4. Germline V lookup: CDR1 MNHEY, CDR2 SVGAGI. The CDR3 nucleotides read TGTGCCAGCAGCCCCAGGGGGCCAGAGACCCAGTACTTC. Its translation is CASSPRGPETQYF.